A selection of T cell receptor beta chains follows, all from one sample in a study of cytomegalovirus exposure and HLA in healthy donors. The repertoire was sequenced with immunoSEQ multiplex PCR; TCRdb's copy has only in-frame clones and lacks some. The sample has fewer than 95,000 clones, around 81% seen once. The sequenced sample was PBMCs. Receptors were obtained from a man aged 18 to 29 in good health and CMV-seronegative. CDR3s include the opening cysteine and the closing phenylalanine or tryptophan. Each record gives: CDR3 length, J gene, V gene, clone size, D gene, CDR3 DNA, CDR3 protein. D genes are given only for firm matches. The size of a clone is reported for some rows only, either as once, few or many, or as a class for expanded clones.

>15|TRBJ2-7|TRBV10-1|once|TRBD2
TGCGCCAGCAGTGAGTCAGCCCGGGGGGTCAACGAGCAGTACTTC
CASSESARGVNEQYF
>15|TRBJ2-3|TRBV10-3|.|.
TGTGCCATCAGTGATCAGGGGCGGGGCACAGATACGCAGTATTTT
CAISDQGRGTDTQYF
>17|TRBJ2-7|TRBV18|.|.
TGTGCCAGCTCACCACCTACATCTGGGGGGAGCTCCTACGAGCAGTACTTC
CASSPPTSGGSSYEQYF
>17|TRBJ1-3|TRBV7-2|.|TRBD1
TGTGCCAGCAGCCCCCGGACAGGCGCTAGCTCTGGAAACACCATATATTTT
CASSPRTGASSGNTIYF
>15|TRBJ2-2|TRBV27|.|TRBD1
TGTGCCAGCAGTTTGGACAGGGGGCGCACCGGGGAGCTGTTTTTT
CASSLDRGRTGELFF
>13|TRBJ1-2|TRBV6-5|.|.
TGTGCCAGCAAGGACACCTATAACTATGGCTACACCTTC
CASKDTYNYGYTF
>10|TRBJ2-7|TRBV5-4|.|.
TGTGCCAGCAGCCCCCGCGAGCAGTACTTC
CASSPREQYF
>16|TRBJ2-5|TRBV9|.|TRBD2
TGTGCCAGCAGCCCCAGACAAGCGGGGGGAGGGGAGACCCAGTACTTC
CASSPRQAGGGETQYF
>13|TRBJ1-2|TRBV10-1|.|.
TGCGCCAGCAGTCGTCAGGGGAGCTATGGCTACACCTTC
CASSRQGSYGYTF
>16|TRBJ2-6|TRBV5-1|.|.
TGCGCCAGCAGCTTGGGACAGTCCTCTGGGGCCAACGTCCTGACTTTC
CASSLGQSSGANVLTF